The sample holds a few counts of the clone carrying this T cell receptor beta chain. The germline V and J ends were trimmed by 2 bases and 8 bases, with 13 bases remaining between them. The CDR3 has 14 amino acids. The germline V gene has CDR1 LGHNA and CDR2 YSLEER. The sample comes from a study of technical replicates of blood from a handful of donors. Some clones are missing from TCRdb's copy, which holds only in-frame ones; the method was immunoSEQ multiplex PCR. Among 70,000 or so clones listed, over 70% were seen once. The sample taken for sequencing was PBMCs. The sequence was obtained from a human donor in good health. Some clones in this sample may be carry-over from other donors' samples. The chain is built from TRBV4-3 and TRBJ2-1; a possible D gene is TRBD2 (5 bases). Here the CDR3 DNA reads TGCGCCAGCAGCCAACGGACTGCCCCCCATGAGCAGTTCTTC. This encodes CASSQRTAPHEQFF.